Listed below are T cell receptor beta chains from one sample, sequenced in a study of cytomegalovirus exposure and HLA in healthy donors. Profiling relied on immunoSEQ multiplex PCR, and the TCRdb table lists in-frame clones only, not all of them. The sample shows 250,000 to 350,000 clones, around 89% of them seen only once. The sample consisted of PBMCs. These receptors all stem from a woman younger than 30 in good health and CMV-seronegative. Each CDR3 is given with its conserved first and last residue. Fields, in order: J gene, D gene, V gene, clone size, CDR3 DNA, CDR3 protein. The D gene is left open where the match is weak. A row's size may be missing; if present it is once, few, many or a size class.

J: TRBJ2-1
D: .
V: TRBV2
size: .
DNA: TGTGCCAGCAGTGAGGTCGGGCCGCTAGCCCTCAACTACAATGAGCAGTTCTTC
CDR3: CASSEVGPLALNYNEQFF

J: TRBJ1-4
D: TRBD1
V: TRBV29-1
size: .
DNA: TGCAGCGTTGGCGGACAGGGGGCGGCTGAAAAACTGTTTTTT
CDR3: CSVGGQGAAEKLFF

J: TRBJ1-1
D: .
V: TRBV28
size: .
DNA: TGTGCCAGCAGCCCCAGACAGTCGTCTATGAACACTGAAGCTTTCTTT
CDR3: CASSPRQSSMNTEAFF

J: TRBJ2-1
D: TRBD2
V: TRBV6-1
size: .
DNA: TGTGCCACATTAAGCGGGGACTCCTACAATGAGCAGTTCTTC
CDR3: CATLSGDSYNEQFF

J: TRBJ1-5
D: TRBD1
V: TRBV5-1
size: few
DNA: TGCGCCAGCAGCGAACAGGGGGCCGTAAATCAGCCCCAGCATTTT
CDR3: CASSEQGAVNQPQHF

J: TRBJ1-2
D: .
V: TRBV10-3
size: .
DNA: TGTGCCATCAGTGAGTCTATTAGGGCGGGGTGCACCTTC
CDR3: CAISESIRAGCTF

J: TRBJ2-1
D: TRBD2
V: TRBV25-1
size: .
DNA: TGTGCCAGCAGTGAGGCTAGCGGGCAGTTCTTC
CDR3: CASSEASGQFF

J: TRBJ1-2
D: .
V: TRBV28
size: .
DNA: TGTGCCAGCAGATCAACCGGGACAAGGCTCCTCCCTAACTATGGCTACACCTTC
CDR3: CASRSTGTRLLPNYGYTF

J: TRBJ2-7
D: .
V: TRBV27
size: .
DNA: TGTGCCAGCAGTCCCCCGGGATGGCTGGGCGAGCAGTACTTC
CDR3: CASSPPGWLGEQYF

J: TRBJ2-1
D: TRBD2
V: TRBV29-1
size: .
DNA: TGCAGCGTTGAAGGCCCGGGGGCTAGCGGGAGAACCTACAATGAGCAGTTCTTC
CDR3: CSVEGPGASGRTYNEQFF

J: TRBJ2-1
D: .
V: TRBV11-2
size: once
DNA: TGTGCCAGCAGACTCATGGAGGGCAGGCATGAGCAGTTCTTC
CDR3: CASRLMEGRHEQFF

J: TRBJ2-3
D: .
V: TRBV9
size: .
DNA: TGTGCCAGCAGCGGACGCCCCCAGGGGAGCACAGATACGCAGTATTTT
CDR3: CASSGRPQGSTDTQYF

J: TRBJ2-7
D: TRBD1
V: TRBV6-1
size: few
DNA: TGTGCCAGCGGAAGGGGACAGGGCGGAGACGAGCAGTACTTC
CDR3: CASGRGQGGDEQYF

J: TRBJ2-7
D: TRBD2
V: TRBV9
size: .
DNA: TGTGCCAGCAGCGTAGGGGGCGGGAGCCGCCACGAGCAGTACTTC
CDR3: CASSVGGGSRHEQYF

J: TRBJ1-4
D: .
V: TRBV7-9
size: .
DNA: TGTGCCAGCACCCCACAGGCTACAACTAATGAAAAACTGTTTTTT
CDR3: CASTPQATTNEKLFF

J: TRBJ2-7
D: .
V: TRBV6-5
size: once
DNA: TGTGCCAGCAGTCGACAGGTCTCCTCCTACGAGCAGTACTTC
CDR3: CASSRQVSSYEQYF

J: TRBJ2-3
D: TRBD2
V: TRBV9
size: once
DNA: TGTGCCAGCAGCGTTAGCGGGAGGGCGGCAGATACGCAGTATTTT
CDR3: CASSVSGRAADTQYF

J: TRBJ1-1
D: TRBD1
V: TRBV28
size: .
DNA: TGTGCCAGCAGTTTTGGGACAGTTGTTCGAAAAATTGGTAGAGCTTTCTTT
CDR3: CASSFGTVVRKIGRAFF

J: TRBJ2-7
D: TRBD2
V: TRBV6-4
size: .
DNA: TGTGCCAGCAGGGAGGAACTAGCGGGAGTTTACGAGCAGTACTTC
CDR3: CASREELAGVYEQYF

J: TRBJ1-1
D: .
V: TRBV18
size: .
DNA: TGTGCCAGCTCACCAGGGCCGCAGGGGACCACTGAAGCTTTCTTT
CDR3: CASSPGPQGTTEAFF

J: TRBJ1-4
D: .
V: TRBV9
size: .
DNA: TGTGCCAGCAGCGTCGGGGGGGGTGGTGAAAAACTGTTTTTT
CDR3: CASSVGGGGEKLFF

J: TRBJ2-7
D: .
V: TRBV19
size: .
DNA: TGTGCCAGTAGTATCAACTCCCTCCACGAGCAGTACTTC
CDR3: CASSINSLHEQYF

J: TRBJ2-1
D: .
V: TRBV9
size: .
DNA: TGTGCCAGCAGCGAGACATACAATGAGCAGTTCTTC
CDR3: CASSETYNEQFF

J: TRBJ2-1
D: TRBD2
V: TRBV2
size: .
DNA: TGTGCCAGCACCAAGGGCCCTAGCGGGGCCAATGAGCAGTTCTTC
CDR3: CASTKGPSGANEQFF

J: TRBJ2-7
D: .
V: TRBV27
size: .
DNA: TGTGCCAGCAGTTTTAGCCGATCCTACGAGCAGTACTTC
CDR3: CASSFSRSYEQYF

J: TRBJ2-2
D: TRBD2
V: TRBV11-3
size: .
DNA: TGTGCCAGCAGCTTAGAAATAGCGGGAGGGACCGGGGAGCTGTTTTTT
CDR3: CASSLEIAGGTGELFF

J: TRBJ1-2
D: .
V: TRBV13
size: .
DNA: TGTGCCAGCAGCTTAGCAGGGAACGACTATGGCTACACCTTC
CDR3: CASSLAGNDYGYTF

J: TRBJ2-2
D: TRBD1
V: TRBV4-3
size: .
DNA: TGCGCCAGCAGCCAAATAGGACAGGGGGCTACCGGGGAGCTGTTTTTT
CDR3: CASSQIGQGATGELFF

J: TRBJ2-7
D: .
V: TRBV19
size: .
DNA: TGTGCCAGTAGTATAGGCGTCAACTCCTACGAGCAGTACTTC
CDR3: CASSIGVNSYEQYF

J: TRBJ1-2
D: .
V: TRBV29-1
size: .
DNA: TGCAGCGTTATTCCAGTGCTCTATGGCTACACCTTC
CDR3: CSVIPVLYGYTF

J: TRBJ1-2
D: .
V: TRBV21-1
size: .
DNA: TGTGCCAGCAGCACTTACAGGGGGAATGGCTACACCTTC
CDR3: CASSTYRGNGYTF

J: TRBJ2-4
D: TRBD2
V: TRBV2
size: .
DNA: TGTGCCAGCATGGGGACTAGCGGGGGGAACATTCAGTACTTC
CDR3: CASMGTSGGNIQYF

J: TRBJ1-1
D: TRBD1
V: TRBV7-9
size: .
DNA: TGTGCCAGCAGCTTGAGTCTTATGGGACAGGGGGCCACTGAAGCTTTCTTT
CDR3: CASSLSLMGQGATEAFF

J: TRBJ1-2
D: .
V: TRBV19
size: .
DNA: TGTGCCAGTAGTATAGTGTCCTTGGGCAGGGGCAACTATGGCTACACCTTC
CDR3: CASSIVSLGRGNYGYTF

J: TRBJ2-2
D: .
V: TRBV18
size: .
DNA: TGTGCCAGCTCACCAGGACTAATCCCCGGGGAGCTGTTTTTT
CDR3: CASSPGLIPGELFF

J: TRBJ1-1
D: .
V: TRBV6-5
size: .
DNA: TGTGCCAGCAGTTACGGTACCGGGACACAAAACACTGAAGCTTTCTTT
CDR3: CASSYGTGTQNTEAFF

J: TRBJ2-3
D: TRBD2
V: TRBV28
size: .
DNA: TGTGCCAGCGCCGGACTAGCTTATGGCACAGATACGCAGTATTTT
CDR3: CASAGLAYGTDTQYF

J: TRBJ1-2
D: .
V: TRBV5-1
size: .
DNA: TGCGCCAGCAGCTTGGATCAGGGTGATGGCTACACCTTC
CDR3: CASSLDQGDGYTF

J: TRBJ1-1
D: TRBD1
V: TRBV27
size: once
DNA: TGTGCCAGCAGTGTGTATCCGGGACAGGGGGCCGCGACATTT
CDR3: CASSVYPGQGAATF

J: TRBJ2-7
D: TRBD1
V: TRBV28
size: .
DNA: TGTGCCAGCAGTTTACCAAGCCGGACAGGCCGAGGCTACGAGCAGTACTTC
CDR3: CASSLPSRTGRGYEQYF

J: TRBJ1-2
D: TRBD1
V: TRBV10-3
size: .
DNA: TGTGCCATCAGTGACGACAGGGAAGAAGACTATGGCTACACCTTC
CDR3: CAISDDREEDYGYTF

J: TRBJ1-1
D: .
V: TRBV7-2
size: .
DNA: TGTGCCAGCAGCTTAGAAGCAGGGTTGAGTACTGAAGCTTTCTTT
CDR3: CASSLEAGLSTEAFF

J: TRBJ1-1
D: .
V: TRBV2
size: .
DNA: TGTGCCAGCAGTGAAGGTCCAGGGGCCATGAACACTGAAGCTTTCTTT
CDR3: CASSEGPGAMNTEAFF

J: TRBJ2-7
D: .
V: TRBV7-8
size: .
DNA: TGTGCCAGCAGCCGTCCCCCTTCCGGGATCTACGAGCAGTACTTC
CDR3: CASSRPPSGIYEQYF

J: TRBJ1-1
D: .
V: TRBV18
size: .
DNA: TGTGCCAGCTCAGTTAGGGGGAACACTGAAGCTTTCTTT
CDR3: CASSVRGNTEAFF

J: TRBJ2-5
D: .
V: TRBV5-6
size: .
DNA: TGTGCCAGCAGCTTGGTGGTCGGGGTTCAAGAGACCCAGTACTTC
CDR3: CASSLVVGVQETQYF

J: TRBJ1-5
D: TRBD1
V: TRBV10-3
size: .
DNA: TGTGCCATTCGACAGGGGCTTGATAGCAATCAGCCCCAGCATTTT
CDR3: CAIRQGLDSNQPQHF

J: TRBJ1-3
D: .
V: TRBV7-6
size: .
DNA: TGTGCCAGCAGCTTAGTTTCGGTGCAATCTGGAAACACCATATATTTT
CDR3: CASSLVSVQSGNTIYF